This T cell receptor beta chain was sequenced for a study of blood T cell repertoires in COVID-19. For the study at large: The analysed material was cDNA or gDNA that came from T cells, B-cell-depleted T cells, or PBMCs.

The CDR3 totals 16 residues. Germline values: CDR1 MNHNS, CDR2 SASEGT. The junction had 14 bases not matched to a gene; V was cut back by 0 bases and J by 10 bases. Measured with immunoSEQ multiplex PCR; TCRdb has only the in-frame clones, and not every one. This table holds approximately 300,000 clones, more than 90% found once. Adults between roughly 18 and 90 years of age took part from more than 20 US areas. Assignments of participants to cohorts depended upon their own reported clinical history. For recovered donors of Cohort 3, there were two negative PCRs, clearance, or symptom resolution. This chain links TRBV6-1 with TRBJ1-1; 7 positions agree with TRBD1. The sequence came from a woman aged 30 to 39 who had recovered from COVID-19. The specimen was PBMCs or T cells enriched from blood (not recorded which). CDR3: CASSEAKPRRGQGAFF. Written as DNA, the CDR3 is TGTGCCAGCAGTGAAGCAAAACCTCGTAGGGGGCAAGGAGCTTTCTTT.